The clone carrying this T cell receptor (beta chain) was observed once. The CDR3 runs 15 residues. Germline CDR1 is SGHRS and CDR2 is YFSETQ. V gave up 4 bases and J gave up 3 bases, with 16 bases separating them. PCR primers comprised 60 Vbeta and 13 Jbeta primers. Repertoires were generated with immunoSEQ multiplex PCR, while TCRdb's copy carries only in-frame clones and drops some. This sample carries about 170,000 clones, around 78% of them seen once, and the ten largest clones take 2.5% to 3.5%. This sample was included in a study of cytomegalovirus exposure and HLA in healthy donors. The sample consisted of PBMCs. The TCR sequence derives from a woman aged 45-65 years in good health and CMV-seropositive. This chain links TRBV5-1 with TRBJ1-1, with no clear D. This CDR3 reads CASSDGYSIYTEAFF. For the CDR3, the DNA is TGCGCCAGCAGCGATGGGTACAGCATCTACACTGAAGCTTTCTTT.